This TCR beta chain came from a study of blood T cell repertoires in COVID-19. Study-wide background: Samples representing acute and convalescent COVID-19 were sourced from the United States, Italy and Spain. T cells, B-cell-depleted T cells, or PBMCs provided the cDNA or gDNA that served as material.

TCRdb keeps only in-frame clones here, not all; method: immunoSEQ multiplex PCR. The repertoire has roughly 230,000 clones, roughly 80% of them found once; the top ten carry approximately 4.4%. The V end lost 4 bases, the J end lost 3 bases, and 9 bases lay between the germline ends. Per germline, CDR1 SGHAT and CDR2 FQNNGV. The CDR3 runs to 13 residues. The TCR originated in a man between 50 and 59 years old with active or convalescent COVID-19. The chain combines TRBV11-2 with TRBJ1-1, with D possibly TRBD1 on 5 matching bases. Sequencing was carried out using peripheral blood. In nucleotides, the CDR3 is TGTGCCAGCAGCTATAAACAGGACACTGAAGCTTTCTTT. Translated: CASSYKQDTEAFF.